A selection of T cell receptor beta chains follows, all from one sample in a study of human T cells and chemical hapten exposure. TCRdb re-called the RACE reads through MiXCR, storing one row per CDR3 protein. The repertoire holds some 57,000 distinct CDR3 sequences, around a tenth seen once, with 8.5% to 10% in the top ten. This material consisted of whole blood, taken in connection with sensitization to the hapten diphenylcyclopropenone (DPC). The receptors shown here come from a woman under 40 with alopecia areata. Some clones in this sample may be carry-over from other donors' samples. The CDR3 runs from the conserved cysteine through the conserved F or W. The order of the fields is clone size, D gene, J gene, V gene, CDR3 length, CDR3 protein, CDR3 DNA. The D gene is left open where the match is weak. Size tells how often a clone was seen (once, few, many) or the class of an expanded clone, and some rows leave it out.

abundance: few; d_gene: TRBD1; j_gene: TRBJ2-3; v_gene: TRBV6-2/TRBV6-3; len: 16; CDR3aa: CASSSNRRQGQDTQYF; CDR3nt: TGTGCCAGCAGTTCTAATAGGAGACAGGGACAAGATACGCAGTATTTT
abundance: .; d_gene: .; j_gene: TRBJ2-4; v_gene: TRBV7-9; len: 15; CDR3aa: CASSHERPGGNIQYF; CDR3nt: TGTGCCAGCAGCCACGAGAGACCCGGGGGAAACATTCAGTACTTC
abundance: .; d_gene: .; j_gene: TRBJ1-1; v_gene: TRBV20-1; len: 12; CDR3aa: CSTYRDRGEAFF; CDR3nt: TGCAGTACTTACAGGGATCGTGGTGAAGCTTTCTTT
abundance: .; d_gene: .; j_gene: TRBJ1-2; v_gene: TRBV9; len: 13; CDR3aa: CASSVEGSYGYTF; CDR3nt: TGTGCCAGCAGCGTAGAAGGCAGTTATGGCTACACCTTC
abundance: many; d_gene: .; j_gene: TRBJ2-2; v_gene: TRBV11-2; len: 13; CDR3aa: CASSSIRSGELFF; CDR3nt: TGTGCCAGCAGCTCTATTCGTAGCGGGGAGCTGTTTTTT
abundance: many; d_gene: TRBD1; j_gene: TRBJ1-1; v_gene: TRBV7-3; len: 13; CDR3aa: CASSLTRQGEAFF; CDR3nt: TGTGCCAGCAGTTTAACTAGACAGGGCGAAGCTTTCTTT
abundance: few; d_gene: .; j_gene: TRBJ2-2; v_gene: TRBV29-1; len: 14; CDR3aa: CSVRWKSNTGELFF; CDR3nt: TGCAGCGTTCGTTGGAAGTCGAACACCGGGGAGCTGTTTTTT
abundance: many; d_gene: .; j_gene: TRBJ2-7; v_gene: TRBV20-1; len: 14; CDR3aa: CSAPEGGATYEQYF; CDR3nt: TGCAGTGCTCCGGAGGGTGGGGCTACCTACGAGCAGTACTTC
abundance: .; d_gene: TRBD2; j_gene: TRBJ2-1; v_gene: TRBV7-6; len: 15; CDR3aa: CASSLELAGANEQFF; CDR3nt: TGTGCCAGCAGCTTAGAACTAGCGGGGGCGAATGAGCAGTTCTTC
abundance: .; d_gene: .; j_gene: TRBJ2-3; v_gene: TRBV7-2; len: 15; CDR3aa: CASSLSVRGTDTQYF; CDR3nt: TGTGCCAGCAGCTTGAGCGTCCGAGGCACAGATACGCAGTATTTT